One and the same sample provided the 29 T cell receptor beta chains below, sequenced in a study of graft-versus-host responses after intestinal transplantation. No antigens are known for them. Profiling relied on immunoSEQ multiplex PCR, and the TCRdb table lists in-frame clones only, not all of them. The sample shows about 66,000 clones, 90% of them seen only once. Here the sequenced sample was unstimulated CD8+ T cells sorted from spleen or lymph node cells, taken before intestinal transplant. These receptor sequences come from a human donor who received an intestinal transplant.

The chain recombines TRBV5-6 with TRBJ2-7, with D possibly TRBD1 on 6 matching bases. CDR3 length: 15 amino acids. Germline V gene data show CDR1 as SGHDT and CDR2 as YYEEEE. Trimming took off 0 bases at V and 3 bases at J, with 13 bases between the two ends. The CDR3 DNA sequence: TGTGCCAGCAGCTTGGATGGGCAGGGGATCTACGAGCAGTACTTC. Translating it yields CASSLDGQGIYEQYF.

V usage is TRBV6-1 and J usage is TRBJ2-7; a possible D gene is TRBD1 (7 bases). Trimming removed 4 bases from V and 3 bases from J, with 13 bases in between. This CDR3 region has 14 residues. The germline CDR1 and CDR2 sequences are MNHNS and SASEGT. The CDR3 protein is CASSARDRNYEQYF. The CDR3 DNA reads TGTGCCAGCAGTGCGCGGGACAGAAACTACGAGCAGTACTTC.

V usage is TRBV4-2 and J usage is TRBJ1-3; 7 nucleotides align to TRBD1. The V segment lost 4 bases and the J segment 7 bases; nucleotides outside the gene matches: 13. Germline loops: CDR1 LGHNA, CDR2 YNFKEQ. The CDR3 contains 16 residues. CDR3: CASSLQGEELGNTIYF. The CDR3 coding sequence is TGTGCCAGCAGCCTCCAGGGGGAAGAATTGGGGAACACCATATATTTT.

The chain employs TRBV29-1 and TRBJ2-3, with D perhaps matching TRBD2 (7 bases). Per germline, CDR1 SQVTM and CDR2 ANQGSEA. V was clipped by 3 bases and J by 3 bases, with 13 bases between them. CDR3 length equals 14 residues. In DNA form, the CDR3 reads TGCAGCGTTGACCAGGGAGGGGGTACAGATACGCAGTATTTT. It is translated as CSVDQGGGTDTQYF.

This clone occurred once. The chain has TRBV5-6 and TRBJ2-7; possible D gene TRBD1, 6 bases. V was trimmed by 3 bases and J by 0 bases, leaving 10 bases between them. Germline lookup yields CDR1 SGHDT and CDR2 YYEEEE. The CDR3 is 14 amino acids. This CDR3 reads CASSSDRYSYEQYF. Here the CDR3 DNA reads TGTGCCAGCAGCTCTGACAGGTACTCCTACGAGCAGTACTTC.

The V and J genes are TRBV4-2 and TRBJ2-7; maybe TRBD2 (6 bases). Per germline, CDR1 LGHNA and CDR2 YNFKEQ. V lost 4 bases and J 3 bases, leaving 16 bases between the germline ends. The CDR3 is made up of 15 amino acids. The CDR3: CASSPGGDVYYEQYF. The DNA of the CDR3 is TGTGCCAGCAGCCCCGGGGGAGATGTATACTACGAGCAGTACTTC.

The chain combines TRBV7-8 with TRBJ1-3, with a weak D call TRBD1 (5 bases). The V end was cut by 8 bases, the J end by 0 bases, with 11 bases between. CDR1 and CDR2 (germline): SGHVS, FQNEAQ. The CDR3 runs to 14 residues. The CDR3 nucleotides read TGTGCCAGCGGAGGGACCGACTCTGGAAACACCATATATTTT. This gives the protein CASGGTDSGNTIYF.

The chain combines TRBV2 with TRBJ2-7; D call uncertain. Trimming removed 7 bases at V and 1 base at J, with 8 bases between. Germline assignment: CDR1 SNHLY and CDR2 FYNNEI. CDR3 length: 12 amino acids. CDR3 sequence: CASIGRSYEQYF. CDR3 sequence (DNA): TGTGCCAGCATTGGGCGTTCCTACGAGCAGTACTTC.

This rearrangement joins TRBV19 to TRBJ2-1; TRBD2 matches 10 bases. The junction had 5 bases not matched to a gene; V was cut back by 8 bases and J by 4 bases. There are 14 residues in the CDR3. Germline assignment: CDR1 LNHDA and CDR2 SQIVND (reference sequence). The CDR3 sequence: CASGSGGPYNEQFF. The CDR3 DNA follows: TGTGCCAGTGGTAGCGGGGGGCCTTACAATGAGCAGTTCTTC.

The rearrangement uses TRBV6-6 and TRBJ1-1; D possibly corresponds to TRBD1 (5 bases). The V gene lost 6 bases and the J gene lost 1 base, with 9 bases spanning the gap. Germline assignment: CDR1 MNHNY and CDR2 SVGAGI (reference sequence). This CDR3 spans 13 amino acids. The CDR3 sequence is CASRAGPNTEAFF. Here the CDR3 DNA reads TGTGCCAGCAGGGCGGGACCGAACACTGAAGCTTTCTTT.

The chain uses TRBV13 and TRBJ2-7, with TRBD1 matching 12 bases. The CDR3 extends over 15 amino acids. Germline values: CDR1 PRHDT, CDR2 FYEKMQ (reference sequence). V shed 4 bases and J 4 bases; nucleotides not matched to a gene: 5. The CDR3 bases are TGTGCCAGCAGCTGGGGACAGGGGGCGTCGTACGAGCAGTACTTC. Translating it yields CASSWGQGASYEQYF.

V usage is TRBV11-1 and J usage is TRBJ2-1; 13 positions match TRBD2. The CDR3 has 15 residues. The junction had 4 bases not matched to a gene; V was cut back by 4 bases and J by 7 bases. Germline CDR1 SGHAT, CDR2 FQDESV (reference sequence). Here the CDR3 reads CASSSSTSGGNEQFF. The CDR3 nucleotides read TGTGCCAGCAGCTCCTCGACTAGCGGGGGGAATGAGCAGTTCTTC. Variable domain in full (rest from reference TRBV11-1 and TRBJ2-1): EAEVAQSPRYKITEKSQAVAFWCDPISGHATLYWYRQILGQGPELLVQFQDESVVDDSQLPKDRFSAERLKGVDSTLKIQPAELGDSAMYLCASSSSTSGGNEQFFGPGTRLTVL.

This rearrangement joins TRBV9 to TRBJ1-6; D is unclear. Germline V gene lookup returns CDR1 SGDLS and CDR2 YYNGEE. V was clipped by 0 bases and J by 10 bases, with 5 bases between them. The CDR3 spans 12 residues. The CDR3 DNA follows: TGTGCCAGCAGCGTAGGAAGCTCACCCCTCCACTTT. Its protein is CASSVGSSPLHF.

The gene calls are TRBV27 and TRBJ1-5, with 8 bases matching TRBD1. The CDR3 extends over 14 amino acids. With V trimmed by 8 bases and J by 6 bases, 9 bases remained unmatched. From germline, CDR1 is MNHEY and CDR2 SMNVEV (reference sequence). In nucleotides, the CDR3 is TGTGCCAGCGGGTATCAGGGGGCGGGTCAGCCCCAGCATTTT. Protein product: CASGYQGAGQPQHF.

This chain connects TRBV5-4 to TRBJ2-5, with D possibly matching TRBD2 (5 bases). This CDR3 has 15 amino acids. V was clipped by 4 bases and J by 4 bases, with 17 bases between them. Germline lookup yields CDR1 SGHNT and CDR2 YYREEE (reference sequence). The CDR3 sequence is CASSLLGGYGETQYF. The CDR3 DNA follows: TGTGCCAGCAGCCTACTAGGCGGGTATGGAGAGACCCAGTACTTC.

This clone was found once. The chain combines TRBV7-8 with TRBJ1-5; D perhaps matches TRBD1 (5 bases). The J call is uncertain, as TRBJ2-3 better fits the DNA end. The CDR3 covers 15 residues. CDR1 is SGHVS and CDR2 is FQNEAQ in the germline V gene. The CDR3 loop is CASSFMDTSNQPQYF. CDR3 bases: TGTGCCAGCAGCTTTATGGACACTTCGAATCAGCCCCAGTATTTT.

The chain couples TRBV4-1 to TRBJ2-7, with D possibly being TRBD1 (6 bases). V gave up 6 bases and J gave up 0 bases, with 12 bases separating them. CDR1 is MGHRA, CDR2 YSYEKL, per germline. The CDR3 extends over 14 amino acids. CDR3: CASSRQASSYEQYF. In DNA form, the CDR3 reads TGCGCCAGCAGTCGACAGGCTAGCTCCTACGAGCAGTACTTC.

The chain employs TRBV7-3 and TRBJ1-1; the D is unclear. Germline-derived CDR1 and CDR2 are SGHTA and FQGTGA. The CDR3 contains 13 residues. Between the trimmed V and J ends, which lost 5 bases and 1 base, there was a span of 8 bases. The CDR3 DNA follows: TGTGCCAGCAGCGTAGCCGGGAACACTGAAGCTTTCTTT. It encodes CASSVAGNTEAFF.

This chain joins TRBV4-1 and TRBJ2-3, with TRBD2 matching over 7 bases. Trimming cost V 4 bases and J 4 bases; bases outside gene matches: 11. Germline values: CDR1 MGHRA, CDR2 YSYEKL. The CDR3 loop spans 16 amino acids. CDR3 DNA: TGCGCCAGCAGCCCACGCGGTACTAGCGTCCCAGATACGCAGTATTTT. Translating gives CASSPRGTSVPDTQYF.

The rearrangement links TRBV7-2 to TRBJ2-1, with D perhaps TRBD1 (7 bases). V was pared by 10 bases and J by 0 bases, with 19 bases between. Germline CDR1 is SGHTA and CDR2 is FQGNSA. The CDR3 sequence is 16 residues long. The CDR3 bases are TGTGCCATCCGACCTAGCAGGGGGGCCTCCTACAATGAGCAGTTCTTC. Its protein is CAIRPSRGASYNEQFF.

With regard to this clone: Other DNA sequences within the sample encode an identical CDR3. This chain links TRBV5-4 with TRBJ2-7; 7 bases agree with TRBD1. The CDR3 consists of 14 residues. Per germline, CDR1 SGHNT and CDR2 YYREEE (reference sequence). The J segment lost 4 bases and the V segment lost 4 bases, leaving 8 bases of the junction unmatched. In nucleotides, the CDR3 is TGTGCCAGCAGCCTGTGGGACAGTGATTACGAGCAGTACTTC. It yields the protein CASSLWDSDYEQYF.

The CDR3 spells CASSLGGGEQFF. The DNA of the CDR3 is TGCGCCAGCAGCTTGGGGGGAGGAGAGCAGTTCTTC. This chain connects TRBV5-1 to TRBJ2-1; weak D call: TRBD2 (6 bases). Germline V lookup: CDR1 SGHRS, CDR2 YFSETQ. The CDR3 length is 12 residues. Between the trimmed V and J ends, which lost 0 bases and 10 bases, there was a span of 8 bases.

The V call is TRBV10-3, the J call TRBJ2-7; 16 nucleotides agree with TRBD2. Germline V CDR1 and CDR2: ENHRY, SYGVKD. V gave up 9 bases and J gave up 2 bases; unmatched junction bases: 10. CDR3 length equals 17 residues. The CDR3 loop is CAIGIGTSGGAPYEQYF. The CDR3 nucleotides read TGTGCCATTGGTATCGGGACTAGCGGGGGGGCCCCCTACGAGCAGTACTTC.

This sequence joins TRBV29-1 and TRBJ1-1, with 8 bases lining up with TRBD1. This CDR3 contains 12 residues. Per germline, CDR1 SQVTM and CDR2 ANQGSEA. V was clipped by 5 bases and J by 4 bases; unmatched bases: 3. CDR3 sequence: CSVIGTGTEAFF. DNA of the CDR3: TGCAGCGTTATCGGGACAGGCACTGAAGCTTTCTTT.

The chain couples TRBV9 to TRBJ2-7; 8 bases line up with TRBD1. J gave up 3 bases and V 0 bases, and 8 bases lay outside the gene matches. This CDR3 comprises 16 residues. Germline CDR1 reads SGDLS; CDR2 reads YYNGEE. This chain's CDR3 is CASSVAPDRADYEQYF. DNA for the CDR3: TGTGCCAGCAGCGTAGCACCGGACAGGGCGGACTACGAGCAGTACTTC.

This chain uses TRBV5-1 with TRBJ2-5, with D perhaps TRBD1 (5 bases). Germline V gives CDR1 SGHRS, CDR2 YFSETQ. V lost 4 bases, J lost 2 bases, and 9 bases lay in between. The length of the CDR3 is 13 residues. The CDR3 sequence: CASSTDIQETQYF. CDR3 in DNA: TGCGCCAGCAGCACGGACATACAAGAGACCCAGTACTTC.

This CDR3 reads CASSLAGGPREQFF. CDR3 DNA sequence: TGTGCCAGCAGCTTAGCGGGGGGGCCCCGTGAGCAGTTCTTC. The rearrangement links TRBV7-8 to TRBJ2-1; a weak D match, TRBD2 (7 bases). This CDR3 is 14 amino acids long. V lost 0 bases and J lost 9, with 12 bases in between. CDR1 and CDR2 from the germline V gene are SGHVS and FQNEAQ. The variable domain in full, completed from reference TRBV7-8 and TRBJ2-1, reads GAGVSQSPRYKVAKRGQDVALRCDPISGHVSLFWYQQALGQGPEFLTYFQNEAQLDKSGLPSDRFFAERPEGSVSTLKIQRTQQEDSAVYLCASSLAGGPREQFFGPGTRLTVL.

The CDR3 DNA sequence: TGTGCCAGCAGCGCCCCGGGACAGCACACAGATACGCAGTATTTT. It is translated as CASSAPGQHTDTQYF. The rearrangement links TRBV9 to TRBJ2-3, with 7 bases that match TRBD1. The CDR3 contains 15 residues. Germline loops: CDR1 SGDLS, CDR2 YYNGEE. Germline trimming cut 3 bases from V and 2 bases from J; bases unmatched to any gene: 6.

V is TRBV19 and J is TRBJ1-1; unclear D gene. Germline loops: CDR1 LNHDA, CDR2 SQIVND (reference sequence). The CDR3 runs 13 residues. Trimming removed 5 bases from V and 0 bases from J, with 7 bases in between. The CDR3 nucleotides are TGTGCCAGTAGTTTCGGGATGAACACTGAAGCTTTCTTT. This sequence encodes CASSFGMNTEAFF.